This T cell receptor (beta chain) was observed in a study of T cell changes during pregnancy in multiple sclerosis. The trim removed 5 bases at V and 4 bases at J, leaving 11 bases unmatched. The germline gives CDR1 SGHTA, CDR2 FQGNSA. This CDR3 region has 16 residues. This table comes from immunoSEQ multiplex PCR, and its TCRdb copy is limited to in-frame clones, with some not included. The data show tens of thousands of clones, around 90% seen once. This TCR derives from a female donor in good health, enrolled as a control in a pregnancy study. The genes are TRBV7-2 and TRBJ2-7; 10 positions agree with TRBD2. Specimen: peripheral blood, collected in the third trimester of pregnancy. As DNA, the CDR3 is TGTGCCAGCAGCCGAGGGCTAGCGGGAGCAGGGTACGAGCAGTACTTC. Translation gives CASSRGLAGAGYEQYF. Looking up the rest from reference TRBV7-2 and TRBJ2-7 gives the full variable domain: GAGVSQSPSNKVTEKGKDVELRCDPISGHTALYWYRQSLGQGLEFLIYFQGNSAPDKSGLPSDRFSAERTGGSVSTLTIQRTQQEDSAVYLCASSRGLAGAGYEQYFGPGTRLTVT.